This record covers a single T cell receptor (beta chain). What it recognizes is unknown. One entry per CDR3 protein, called by TCRdb with MiXCR from the reads. The sample lists about 51,000 distinct CDR3 sequences; over 15% were seen once. The data were taken from a study of T cell repertoires in cytomegalovirus infection. Per germline, CDR1 MNHEY and CDR2 SMNVEV (reference sequence). The CDR3 consists of 16 residues. Trimming removed 6 bases from V and 3 bases from J; junction bases left unmatched: 8. The source material was CD8+ T cells from cultured PBMCs, sampled from culture after CMV antigen stimulation. This chain uses TRBV27 with TRBJ2-3; 11 positions match TRBD2. The sequence derives from a human donor in good health (CMV status not recorded). Some clones in this sample may be carry-over from other donors' samples. The CDR3 is CASSSSSGRMTDTQYF. CDR3 DNA sequence: TGTGCCAGCAGCTCCTCTAGCGGGAGGATGACAGATACGCAGTATTTT.